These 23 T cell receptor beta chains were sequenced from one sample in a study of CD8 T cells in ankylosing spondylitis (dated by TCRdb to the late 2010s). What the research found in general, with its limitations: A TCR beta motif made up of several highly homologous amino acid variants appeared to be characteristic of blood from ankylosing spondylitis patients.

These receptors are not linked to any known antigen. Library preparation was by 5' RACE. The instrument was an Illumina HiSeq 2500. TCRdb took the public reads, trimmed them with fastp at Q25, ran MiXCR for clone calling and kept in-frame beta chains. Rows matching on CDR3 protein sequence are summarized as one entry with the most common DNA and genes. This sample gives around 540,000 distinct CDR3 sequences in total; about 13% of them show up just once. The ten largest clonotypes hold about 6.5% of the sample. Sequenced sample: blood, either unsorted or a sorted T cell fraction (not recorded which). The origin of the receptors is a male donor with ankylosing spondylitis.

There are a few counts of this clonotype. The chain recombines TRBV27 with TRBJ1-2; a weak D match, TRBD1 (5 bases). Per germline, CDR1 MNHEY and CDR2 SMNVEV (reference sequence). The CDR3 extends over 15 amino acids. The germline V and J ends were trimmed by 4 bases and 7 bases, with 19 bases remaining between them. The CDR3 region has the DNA TGTGCCAGCAGTTCCCCACTGGCAGGGACGAGTGGCTACACCTTC. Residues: CASSSPLAGTSGYTF.

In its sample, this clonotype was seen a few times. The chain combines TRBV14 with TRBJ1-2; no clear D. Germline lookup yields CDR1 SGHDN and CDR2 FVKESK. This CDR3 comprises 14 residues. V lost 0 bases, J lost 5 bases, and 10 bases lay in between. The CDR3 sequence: CASSQDRGFYGYTF. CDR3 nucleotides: TGTGCCAGCAGCCAAGACCGGGGTTTTTATGGCTACACCTTC.

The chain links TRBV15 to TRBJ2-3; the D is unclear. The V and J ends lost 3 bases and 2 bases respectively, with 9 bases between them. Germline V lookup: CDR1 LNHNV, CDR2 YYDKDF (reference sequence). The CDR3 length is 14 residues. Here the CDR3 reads CATSRERNTDTQYF. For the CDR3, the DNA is TGTGCCACCAGCAGGGAACGAAACACAGATACGCAGTATTTT. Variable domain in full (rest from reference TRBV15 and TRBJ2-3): DAMVIQNPRYQVTQFGKPVTLSCSQTLNHNVMYWYQQKSSQAPKLLFHYYDKDFNNEADTPDNFQSRRPNTSFCFLDIRSPGLGDTAMYLCATSRERNTDTQYFGPGTRLTVL.

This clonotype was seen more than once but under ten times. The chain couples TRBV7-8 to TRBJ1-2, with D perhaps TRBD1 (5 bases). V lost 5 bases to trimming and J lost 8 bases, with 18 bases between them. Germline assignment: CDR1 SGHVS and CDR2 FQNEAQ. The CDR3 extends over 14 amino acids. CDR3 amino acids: CASSPGPGFKGYTF. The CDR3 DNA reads TGTGCCAGCAGCCCAGGGCCGGGCTTTAAAGGCTACACCTTC.

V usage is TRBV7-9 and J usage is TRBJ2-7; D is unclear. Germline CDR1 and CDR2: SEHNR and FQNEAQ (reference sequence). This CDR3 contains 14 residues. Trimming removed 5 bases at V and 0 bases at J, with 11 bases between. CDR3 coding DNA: TGTGCCAGCAGCCGAGACACCCACTCCTACGAGCAGTACTTC. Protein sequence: CASSRDTHSYEQYF.

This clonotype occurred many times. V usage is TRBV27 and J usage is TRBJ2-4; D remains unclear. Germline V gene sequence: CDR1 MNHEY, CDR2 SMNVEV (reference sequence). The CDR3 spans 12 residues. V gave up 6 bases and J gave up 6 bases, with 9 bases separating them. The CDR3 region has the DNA TGTGCCAGCAGCCGAGACCTAAACATTCAGTACTTC. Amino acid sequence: CASSRDLNIQYF.

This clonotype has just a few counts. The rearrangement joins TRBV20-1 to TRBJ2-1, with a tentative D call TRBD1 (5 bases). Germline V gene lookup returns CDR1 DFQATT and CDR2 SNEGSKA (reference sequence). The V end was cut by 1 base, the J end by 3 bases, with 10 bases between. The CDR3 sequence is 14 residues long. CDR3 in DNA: TGCAGTGCTAGAGGCTCCAGGGACTACAATGAGCAGTTCTTC. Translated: CSARGSRDYNEQFF.

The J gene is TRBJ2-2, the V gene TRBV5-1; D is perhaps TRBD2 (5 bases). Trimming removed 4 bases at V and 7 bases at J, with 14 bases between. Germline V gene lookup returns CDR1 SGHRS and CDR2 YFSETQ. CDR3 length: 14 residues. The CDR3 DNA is TGCGCCAGCAGCACTAGAACTCAGGACGGGGAGCTGTTTTTT. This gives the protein CASSTRTQDGELFF. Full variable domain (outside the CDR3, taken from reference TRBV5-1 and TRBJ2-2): KAGVTQTPRYLIKTRGQQVTLSCSPISGHRSVSWYQQTPGQGLQFLFEYFSETQRNKGNFPGRFSGRQFSNSRSEMNVSTLELGDSALYLCASSTRTQDGELFFGEGSRLTVL.

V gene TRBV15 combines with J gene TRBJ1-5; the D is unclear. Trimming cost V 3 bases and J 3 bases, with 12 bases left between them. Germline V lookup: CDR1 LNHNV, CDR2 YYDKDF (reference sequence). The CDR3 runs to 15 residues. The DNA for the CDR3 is TGTGCCACCAGCAGTCTAAGGCATGCCAATCAGCCCCAGCATTTT. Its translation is CATSSLRHANQPQHF.

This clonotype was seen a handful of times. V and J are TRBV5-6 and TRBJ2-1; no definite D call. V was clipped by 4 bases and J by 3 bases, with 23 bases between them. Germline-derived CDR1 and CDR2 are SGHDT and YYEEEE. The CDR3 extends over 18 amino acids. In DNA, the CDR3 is TGTGCCAGCAGCCCGGAAATGAAGGCGGATGTTCTCTACAATGAGCAGTTCTTC. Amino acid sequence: CASSPEMKADVLYNEQFF. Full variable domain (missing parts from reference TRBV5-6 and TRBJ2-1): DAGVTQSPTHLIKTRGQQVTLRCSPKSGHDTVSWYQQALGQGPQFIFQYYEEEERQRGNFPDRFSGHQFPNYSSELNVNALLLGDSALYLCASSPEMKADVLYNEQFFGPGTRLTVL.

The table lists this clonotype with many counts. CDR3 residues: CASSLGTGGSDQPQHF. CDR3 coding DNA: TGCGCCAGCAGCTTGGGGACAGGGGGTTCGGATCAGCCCCAGCATTTT. The V call is TRBV5-1, the J call TRBJ1-5, with 10 positions matching TRBD1. Losses at the gene ends were 0 bases for V and 5 bases for J; bases not matched to a gene: 5. Germline V gives CDR1 SGHRS, CDR2 YFSETQ. CDR3 size: 16 residues.

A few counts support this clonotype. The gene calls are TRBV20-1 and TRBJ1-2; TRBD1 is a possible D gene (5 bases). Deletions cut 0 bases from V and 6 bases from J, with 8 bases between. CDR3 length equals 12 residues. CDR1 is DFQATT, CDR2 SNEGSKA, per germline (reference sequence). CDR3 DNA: TGCAGTGCTAGAGAGGGACTTGATGGCTACACCTTC. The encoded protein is CSAREGLDGYTF.

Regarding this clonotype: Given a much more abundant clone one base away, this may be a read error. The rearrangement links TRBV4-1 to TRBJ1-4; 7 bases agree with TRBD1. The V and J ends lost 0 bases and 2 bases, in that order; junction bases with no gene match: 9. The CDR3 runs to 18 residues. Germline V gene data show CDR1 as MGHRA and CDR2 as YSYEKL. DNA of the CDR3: TGCGCCAGCAGCCAAGATAGCGGCAGGGGGGTCACTAATGAAAAACTGTTTTTT. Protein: CASSQDSGRGVTNEKLFF.

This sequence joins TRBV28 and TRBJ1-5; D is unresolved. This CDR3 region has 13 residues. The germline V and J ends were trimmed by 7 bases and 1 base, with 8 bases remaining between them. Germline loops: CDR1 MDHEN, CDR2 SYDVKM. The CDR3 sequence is CASMRVSNQPQHF. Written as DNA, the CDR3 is TGTGCCAGCATGAGGGTGAGCAATCAGCCCCAGCATTTT.

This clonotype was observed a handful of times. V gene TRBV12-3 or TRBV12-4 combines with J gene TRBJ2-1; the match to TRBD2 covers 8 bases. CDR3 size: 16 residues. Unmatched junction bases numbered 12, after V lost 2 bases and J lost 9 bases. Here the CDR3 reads CASSLLRAGARSEQFF. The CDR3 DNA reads TGTGCCAGCAGTTTACTGAGAGCGGGAGCTAGAAGTGAGCAGTTCTTC.

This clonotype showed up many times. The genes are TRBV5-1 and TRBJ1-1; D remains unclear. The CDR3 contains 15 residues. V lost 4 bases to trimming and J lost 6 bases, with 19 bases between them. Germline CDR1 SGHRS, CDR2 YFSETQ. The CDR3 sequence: CASSLARIEPSEAFF. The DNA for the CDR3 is TGCGCCAGCAGCCTGGCCAGGATAGAGCCCTCTGAAGCTTTCTTT.

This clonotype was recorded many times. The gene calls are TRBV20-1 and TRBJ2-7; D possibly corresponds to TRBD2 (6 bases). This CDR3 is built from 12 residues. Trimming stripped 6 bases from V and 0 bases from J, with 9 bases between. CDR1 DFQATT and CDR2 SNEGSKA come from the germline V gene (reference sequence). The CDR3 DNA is TGCAGTGCCCAGACTAGCTCCTACGAGCAGTACGTC. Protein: CSAQTSSYEQYV.

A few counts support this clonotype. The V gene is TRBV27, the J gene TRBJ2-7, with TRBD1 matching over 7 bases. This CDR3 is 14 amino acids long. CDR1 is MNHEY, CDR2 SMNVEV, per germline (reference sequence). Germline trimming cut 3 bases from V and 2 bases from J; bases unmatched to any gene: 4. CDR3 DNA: TGTGCCAGCAGTTTGGACAGGTACACCTACGAGCAGTACGTC. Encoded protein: CASSLDRYTYEQYV.

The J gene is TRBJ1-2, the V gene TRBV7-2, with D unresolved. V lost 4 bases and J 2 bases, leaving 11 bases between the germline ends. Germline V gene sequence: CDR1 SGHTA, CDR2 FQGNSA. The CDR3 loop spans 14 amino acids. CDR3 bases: TGTGCCAGCAGCTCATCTGTACTGAACTATGGCTACACCTTC. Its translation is CASSSSVLNYGYTF.

The CDR3 reads CAISLQGANGYTF. CDR3 bases: TGTGCCATCAGCTTACAGGGGGCGAATGGCTACACCTTC. This rearrangement joins TRBV10-3 to TRBJ1-2; 9 bases match TRBD1. This CDR3 has 13 residues. The germline V gene encodes CDR1 ENHRY and CDR2 SYGVKD. V lost 6 bases and J lost 6; bases outside the gene matches: 5.

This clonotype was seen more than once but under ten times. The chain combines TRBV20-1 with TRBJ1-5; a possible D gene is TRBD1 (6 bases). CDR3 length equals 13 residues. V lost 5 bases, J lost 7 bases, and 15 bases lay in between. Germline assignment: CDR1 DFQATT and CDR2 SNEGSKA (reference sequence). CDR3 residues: CSAWQGPRQPQHF. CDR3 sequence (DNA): TGCAGTGCTTGGCAGGGGCCCCGGCAGCCCCAGCATTTT.

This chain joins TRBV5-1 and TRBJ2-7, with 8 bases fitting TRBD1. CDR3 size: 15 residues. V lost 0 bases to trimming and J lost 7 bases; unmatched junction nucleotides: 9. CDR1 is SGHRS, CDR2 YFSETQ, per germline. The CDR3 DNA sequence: TGCGCCAGCAGCTTGGCCCCAGGGGGCGCGGGTGAGCAGTACTTC. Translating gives CASSLAPGGAGEQYF.

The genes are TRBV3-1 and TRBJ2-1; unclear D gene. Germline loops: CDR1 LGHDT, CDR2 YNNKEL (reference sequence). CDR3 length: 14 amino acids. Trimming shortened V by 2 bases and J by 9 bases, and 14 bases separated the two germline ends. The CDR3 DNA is TGTGCCAGCAGCCAAAGTGGAGTAGCCGGTGAGCAGTTCTTC. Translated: CASSQSGVAGEQFF.